One and the same sample provided the 23 T cell receptor beta chains below, sequenced in a study of T-cell reconstitution after alpha-beta-depleted transplantation in children. Preparing the TCRbeta library involved the use of unique molecular identifiers. MiXCR was run by TCRdb on the PCR reads, yielding one entry per CDR3 protein. The sample has around 380,000 distinct CDR3 sequences, 9.5% to 13% seen once. The material was PBMCs from the stem cell graft donor, obtained from the stem cell graft. The receptor set was obtained from a human donor who donated a stem cell graft to a child with acute myeloid leukemia.

The V gene is TRBV5-5, the J gene TRBJ2-5; TRBD1 aligns across 7 bases. J gave up 1 base and V 4 bases, and 16 bases lay outside the gene matches. CDR3 length: 18 residues. Germline CDR1 is SGHKS and CDR2 is YYEKEE (reference sequence). CDR3 in DNA: TGTGCCAGCAGCATGAGGGAGCTTAGACAGGGCATCCAAGAGACCCAGTACTTC. Translated, it gives CASSMRELRQGIQETQYF. Full variable domain (missing parts from reference TRBV5-5 and TRBJ2-5): DAGVTQSPTHLIKTRGQQVTLRCSPISGHKSVSWYQQVLGQGPQFIFQYYEKEERGRGNFPDRFSARQFPNYSSELNVNALLLGDSALYLCASSMRELRQGIQETQYFGPGTRLLVL.

This clonotype was counted between two and nine times. This chain joins TRBV2 and TRBJ2-3; 7 bases are a match to TRBD1. The CDR3 covers 16 residues. The germline gives CDR1 SNHLY, CDR2 FYNNEI. V was pared by 5 bases and J by 2 bases, with 10 bases of the junction left unmatched. The DNA for the CDR3 is TGTGCCAGCAGTAACAGGGGCGGCGGGTCCACAGATACGCAGTATTTT. Translated, it gives CASSNRGGGSTDTQYF.

This sequence joins TRBV5-5 and TRBJ2-7; 9 nucleotides line up with TRBD2. V trimming: 4 bases; J trimming: 5 bases; junction bases outside the gene matches: 10. The CDR3 contains 15 residues. Looked up from germline, CDR1 is SGHKS and CDR2 is YYEKEE (reference sequence). The CDR3 loop is CASSPRAGGLHEQYF. DNA of the CDR3: TGTGCCAGCAGCCCGCGAGCGGGGGGCTTACACGAGCAGTACTTC. The full variable domain, in which reference TRBV5-5 and TRBJ2-7 provide the parts outside the CDR3, is DAGVTQSPTHLIKTRGQQVTLRCSPISGHKSVSWYQQVLGQGPQFIFQYYEKEERGRGNFPDRFSARQFPNYSSELNVNALLLGDSALYLCASSPRAGGLHEQYFGPGTRLTVT.

This clonotype was seen a handful of times. The CDR3 sequence: CASSYSGGDNSPLHF. The CDR3 bases are TGTGCCAGCAGTTACTCGGGAGGGGATAATTCACCCCTCCACTTT. The chain uses TRBV6-5 and TRBJ1-6; TRBD1 is a possible D gene (5 bases). V lost 0 bases and J 5 bases, leaving 8 bases between the germline ends. CDR1 and CDR2 from the germline V gene are MNHEY and SVGAGI. The CDR3 totals 15 residues.

This clonotype occurred many times. The germline gene is not matched at one end of the junction; a read error may be the cause. V is TRBV12-3 or TRBV12-4 and J is TRBJ2-7; D is unclear. The CDR3 has 12 amino acids. CDR3 amino acids: CASSSSSYEQYF. CDR3 DNA: TGCGCCAGCAGCTCCAGCTCCTACGAGCAGTACTTC.

In its sample, this clonotype was seen a few times. The chain couples TRBV15 to TRBJ2-3; no firm D call. The germline CDR1 and CDR2 sequences are LNHNV and YYDKDF (reference sequence). Deletions cut 0 bases from V and 0 bases from J, with 10 bases between. The length of the CDR3 is 16 residues. The DNA of the CDR3 is TGTGCCACCAGCAGAGATCCCGGCAGTAGCACAGATACGCAGTATTTT. Translation gives CATSRDPGSSTDTQYF. The variable domain in full, completed from reference TRBV15 and TRBJ2-3, reads DAMVIQNPRYQVTQFGKPVTLSCSQTLNHNVMYWYQQKSSQAPKLLFHYYDKDFNNEADTPDNFQSRRPNTSFCFLDIRSPGLGDTAMYLCATSRDPGSSTDTQYFGPGTRLTVL.

The CDR3 nucleotides are TGTGCCAGCAGTGAATTGGTGACAGGGTATCATTCCGGGGAGCTGTTTTTT. Encoded protein: CASSELVTGYHSGELFF. The V and J genes are TRBV25-1 and TRBJ2-2, with 7 nucleotides matching TRBD1. The V gene end was trimmed by 1 base and the J gene end by 6 bases; junction bases not matched to a gene: 11. Germline assignment: CDR1 MGHDK and CDR2 SYGVNS. This CDR3 spans 17 amino acids.

The chain links TRBV2 to TRBJ1-1; D remains unclear. Germline V gene sequence: CDR1 SNHLY, CDR2 FYNNEI. CDR3 length: 15 residues. The germline V and J ends were trimmed by 0 bases and 0 bases, with 8 bases remaining between them. The CDR3 nucleotides read TGTGCCAGCAGTGAAGCTCGGAGATTGAACACTGAAGCTTTCTTT. Amino acid sequence: CASSEARRLNTEAFF.

This chain connects TRBV11-1 to TRBJ2-6; D is uncertain. V gave up 4 bases and J gave up 0 bases, with 19 bases separating them. This CDR3 comprises 19 residues. The V gene's germline CDR1 is SGHAT and CDR2 FQDESV (reference sequence). The CDR3 reads CASSSDIISSSSGANVLTF. In nucleotides, the CDR3 is TGTGCCAGCAGCTCCGATATTATATCCTCATCCTCTGGGGCCAACGTCCTGACTTTC. Full variable domain (missing parts from reference TRBV11-1 and TRBJ2-6): EAEVAQSPRYKITEKSQAVAFWCDPISGHATLYWYRQILGQGPELLVQFQDESVVDDSQLPKDRFSAERLKGVDSTLKIQPAELGDSAMYLCASSSDIISSSSGANVLTFGAGSRLTVL.

This clonotype was seen a handful of times. The chain links TRBV20-1 to TRBJ2-7; 7 bases fit TRBD1. The ends lost 5 bases at V and 5 bases at J; junction bases unmatched: 3. CDR3 size: 11 residues. Germline CDR1 is DFQATT and CDR2 is SNEGSKA (reference sequence). The CDR3 protein is CSAQTGDEQYF. CDR3 DNA sequence: TGCAGTGCTCAAACAGGGGACGAGCAGTACTTC.

This clonotype has ten or more counts. V gene TRBV6-5 combines with J gene TRBJ1-1; D perhaps matches TRBD1 (5 bases). The V end was cut by 6 bases, the J end by 1 base, with 15 bases between. CDR3 length: 15 amino acids. Germline V gene data show CDR1 as MNHEY and CDR2 as SVGAGI. CDR3 sequence: CASSRAEVTNTEAFF. In DNA, the CDR3 is TGTGCCAGCAGCAGGGCCGAAGTGACGAACACTGAAGCTTTCTTT.

The chain has TRBV7-2 and TRBJ1-3; TRBD1 matches 7 bases. V dropped 4 bases and J dropped 3; count of bases not matched to a gene: 3. From germline, CDR1 is SGHTA and CDR2 FQGNSA. The CDR3 is made up of 14 amino acids. CDR3 DNA sequence: TGTGCCAGCAGCTATACAGGGGTTGGAAACACCATATATTTT. Amino acid sequence: CASSYTGVGNTIYF. Filled out from reference TRBV7-2 and TRBJ1-3, the complete variable domain reads GAGVSQSPSNKVTEKGKDVELRCDPISGHTALYWYRQSLGQGLEFLIYFQGNSAPDKSGLPSDRFSAERTGGSVSTLTIQRTQQEDSAVYLCASSYTGVGNTIYFGEGSWLTVV.

This clonotype appeared a few times. V usage is TRBV10-3 and J usage is TRBJ2-5; 7 nucleotides match TRBD1. The CDR3 has 14 amino acids. V gave up 8 bases and J gave up 4 bases; unmatched junction bases: 10. CDR1 and CDR2 (germline): ENHRY, SYGVKD. CDR3 sequence: CAIRPATGTETQYF. The CDR3 bases are TGTGCCATCCGACCCGCGACAGGGACAGAGACCCAGTACTTC.

The chain has TRBV4-2 and TRBJ2-3; a weak D match, TRBD2 (6 bases). CDR1 is LGHNA, CDR2 YNFKEQ, per germline. This CDR3 contains 15 residues. V gave up 2 bases and J gave up 2 bases, with 11 bases separating them. CDR3 amino acids: CASSQPGLDTDTQYF. CDR3 in DNA: TGTGCCAGCAGCCAACCGGGACTGGACACAGATACGCAGTATTTT.

This clonotype was found a few times. The V gene is TRBV6-1, the J gene TRBJ2-2; D remains ambiguous. The CDR3 covers 12 residues. V was shortened by 6 bases and J by 6 bases, with 8 bases between the two germline ends. In germline, CDR1 is MNHNS, CDR2 SASEGT. CDR3 sequence reads: CASRSLSGELFF. The CDR3 DNA reads TGTGCCAGCAGATCACTCTCCGGGGAGCTGTTTTTT.

Here the CDR3 DNA reads TGTGCCAGCAGGGCTAACTCGAACACCGGGGAGCTGTTTTTT. Its translation: CASRANSNTGELFF. The chain employs TRBV6-1 and TRBJ2-2; no firm D call. V was cut by 6 bases and J by 0 bases, with 8 bases left in between. The CDR3 loop spans 14 amino acids. CDR1 and CDR2 (germline): MNHNS, SASEGT.

The V and J genes are TRBV11-2 and TRBJ1-1; D remains ambiguous. Germline V gives CDR1 SGHAT, CDR2 FQNNGV. The ends were cut back, 3 bases at V and 3 bases at J, with 8 bases in the middle. The length of the CDR3 is 13 residues. The CDR3 spells CASSLQRDTEAFF. CDR3 bases: TGTGCCAGCAGCTTGCAGAGGGACACTGAAGCTTTCTTT.

This clonotype has more than one count but fewer than ten. The rearrangement uses TRBV4-1 and TRBJ2-5; 8 bases are shared with TRBD2. There are 16 residues in the CDR3. Trimming at V came to 2 bases and at J to 5 bases, leaving 10 bases not matched to a gene. In germline, CDR1 is MGHRA, CDR2 YSYEKL. The CDR3 coding sequence is TGCGCCAGCAGCCAAATGAGCGCGGGAGGTGGCGAGACCCAGTACTTC. The encoded protein is CASSQMSAGGGETQYF.

In its sample, this clonotype was seen a few times. The V and J genes are TRBV5-6 and TRBJ2-1; no clear D. This CDR3 is 12 amino acids long. Germline V gene sequence: CDR1 SGHDT, CDR2 YYEEEE. V was clipped by 3 bases and J by 7 bases, with 8 bases between them. The DNA of the CDR3 is TGTGCCAGCAGCTGGACCCGGAATGAGCAGTTCTTC. This sequence encodes CASSWTRNEQFF.

The chain is built from TRBV12-3 or TRBV12-4 and TRBJ2-3, with D hard to call. Trimming pared 0 bases from V and 6 bases from J, leaving 7 bases between. The CDR3 loop spans 13 amino acids. CDR3 in amino acids: CASSLALWDTQYF. The CDR3 DNA reads TGTGCCAGCAGTTTAGCCCTTTGGGATACGCAGTATTTT.

The V gene is TRBV6-1, the J gene TRBJ2-7; TRBD2 might be the D (6 bases). In germline, CDR1 is MNHNS, CDR2 SASEGT. V dropped 2 bases and J dropped 9 bases, with 17 bases sitting between them. The length of the CDR3 is 14 residues. CDR3 in DNA: TGTGCCAGCAGTGAACTCCCGGGAGTTGGCCGGCAGTACTTC. Residues: CASSELPGVGRQYF.

This clonotype was recorded at least ten times. The chain is built from TRBV12-3 or TRBV12-4 and TRBJ2-1; 10 bases map to TRBD2. Unmatched junction bases numbered 6, after V lost 8 bases and J lost 5 bases. This CDR3 is built from 14 residues. Here the CDR3 DNA reads TGTGCCAGCGCAGGCCTAGCGGGGGACAATGAGCAGTTCTTC. Translation: CASAGLAGDNEQFF.

There are a few counts of this clonotype. V usage is TRBV25-1 and J usage is TRBJ2-5; D possibly matches TRBD1 or TRBD2 (5 bases each). The V end lost 3 bases, the J end lost 6 bases, and 17 bases lay between the germline ends. Germline V CDR1 and CDR2: MGHDK, SYGVNS. The CDR3 covers 15 residues. CDR3 nucleotide sequence: TGTGCCAGCAGTGAGACGGGACCAACGAAGAAGACCCAGTACTTC. Amino acid sequence: CASSETGPTKKTQYF.